This T cell receptor beta chain was captured by sequencing in a study of blood T cell repertoires in COVID-19. On the study more broadly: COVID-19 samples, acute and convalescent, were from the United States, Italy and Spain. PBMCs, B-cell-depleted T cells, or T cells were the source of the cDNA or gDNA that made up the material.

Authors' analysis steps: The assay estimated nucleated cells by amplifying reference gene primers. Generated by immunoSEQ multiplex PCR, the TCRdb table keeps only in-frame clones and is missing some. The V and J calls and clone size were taken over from that table, and D and trimming were inferred from the DNA. The sample lists about 120,000 clones, about four fifths occurring once. V was pared by 10 bases and J by 3 bases, with 7 bases of the junction left unmatched. The V gene's germline CDR1 is LNHDA and CDR2 SQIVND (reference sequence). This CDR3 is 14 amino acids long. The sample taken for sequencing was peripheral blood. The source is a man aged 55 to 69 with acute or convalescent COVID-19. J is TRBJ2-5 and V is TRBV19; 11 bases are shared with TRBD1. The CDR3 loop is CATLDRGREETQYF. CDR3 in DNA: TGTGCCACACTGGACAGGGGGCGGGAAGAGACCCAGTACTTC.